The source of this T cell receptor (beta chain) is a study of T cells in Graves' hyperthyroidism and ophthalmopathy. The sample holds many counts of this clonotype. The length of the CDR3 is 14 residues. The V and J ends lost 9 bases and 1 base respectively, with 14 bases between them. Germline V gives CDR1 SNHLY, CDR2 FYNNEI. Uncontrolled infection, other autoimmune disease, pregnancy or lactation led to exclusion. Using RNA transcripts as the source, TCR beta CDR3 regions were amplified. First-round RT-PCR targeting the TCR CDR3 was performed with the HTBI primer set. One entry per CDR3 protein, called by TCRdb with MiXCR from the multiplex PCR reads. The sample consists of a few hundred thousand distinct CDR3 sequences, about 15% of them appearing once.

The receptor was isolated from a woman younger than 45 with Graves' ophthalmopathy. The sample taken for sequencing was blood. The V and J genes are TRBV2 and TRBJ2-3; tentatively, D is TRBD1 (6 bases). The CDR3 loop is CASLTGTRTDTQYF. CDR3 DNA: TGTGCCAGTTTAACAGGGACACGCACAGATACGCAGTATTTT.